These T cell receptor beta chains were read from a single sample in a study of T cell responses to AZD1222 COVID-19 vaccine. The method was immunoSEQ multiplex PCR; TCRdb's version includes in-frame clones alone and lacks a portion of them. Here the sample spans approximately 170,000 clones, about 92% being singletons. The sequenced sample was peripheral blood, obtained on day 0 of AZD1222 vaccination. The receptors originated from an adult in good health. Each CDR3 is given with its conserved first and last residue. D genes are given only for firm matches. Clone sizes are given selectively: once, few, many, or a class where the clone is expanded.

clone size	V gene	J gene	D gene	CDR3 DNA	CDR3 protein
.	TRBV3-1/TRBV3-2	TRBJ1-2	.	TGTGCCAGCAGCCCTACCCGGCTCGGCTATGGCTACACCTTC	CASSPTRLGYGYTF
.	TRBV27	TRBJ1-1	.	TGTGCCAGCAGTTTACGGGGCACCAACACTGAAGCTTTCTTT	CASSLRGTNTEAFF
.	TRBV6-5	TRBJ2-1	.	TGTGCCAGCAGTTACCAGGAGCCTTATTACAATGAGCAGTTCTTC	CASSYQEPYYNEQFF
.	TRBV19	TRBJ1-4	TRBD1	TGTGCCAGTAAAAGGCGGGACAGAACAACTAATGAAAAACTGTTTTTT	CASKRRDRTTNEKLFF
.	TRBV6-5	TRBJ2-7	.	TGTGCCAGCAGTTACTCGAGTGGGTTACAGGTCGAGCAGTACTTC	CASSYSSGLQVEQYF
once	TRBV9	TRBJ1-6	.	TGTGCCAGCAGCCCCGCCGGGGTGGGGTTTCCCCTCCACTTT	CASSPAGVGFPLHF
.	TRBV6-4	TRBJ1-2	TRBD1	TGTGCCAGCAGTGACCGGGACAGAAATTATGGCTACACCTTC	CASSDRDRNYGYTF
few	TRBV6-5	TRBJ1-1	.	TGTGCCAGTCGCCAGGGCAGGGAGCAAGCTTTCTTT	CASRQGREQAFF
.	TRBV4-1	TRBJ1-1	.	TGCGCCAGCAGCCAAGGAACAGGGTCCACTGAAGCTTTCTTT	CASSQGTGSTEAFF
.	TRBV12-5	TRBJ2-4	.	TGTGCTAGTGGTTTGATAATCCGGGACATACAGACTTTAGCCAAAAACATTCAGTACTTC	CASGLIIRDIQTLAKNIQYF
.	TRBV6-5	TRBJ2-1	TRBD2	TGTGCCAGCAGTTACTCAGTGGGACTAGCCAGGAATGAGCAGTTCTTC	CASSYSVGLARNEQFF
.	TRBV18	TRBJ1-5	.	TGTGCCAGCTCACCAGGGGCCGATCAGCCCCAGCATTTT	CASSPGADQPQHF
.	TRBV27	TRBJ1-1	.	TGTGCCAGTTCCGAAGGGGGGAAGTTTGGAACTGAAGCTTTCTTT	CASSEGGKFGTEAFF
.	TRBV6-5	TRBJ1-2	.	TGTGCCACCCTCTGGACGGTTTCTTTGGGGGGCTACACCTTC	CATLWTVSLGGYTF
.	TRBV2	TRBJ1-1	.	TGTGCCAGCACCAAGGAGGGGACGGGTATGGGTTTCTTT	CASTKEGTGMGFF
.	TRBV4-2	TRBJ1-4	.	TGTGCCAGCAGCCACGGACAGTGGCCGGCAACTAATGAAAAACTGTTTTTT	CASSHGQWPATNEKLFF
.	TRBV5-5	TRBJ1-3	.	TGTGCCAGCAGGGTTTTCGGTGGAAACACCATATATTTT	CASRVFGGNTIYF
.	TRBV11-2	TRBJ1-5	.	TGTGCCAGCAGCTTAAGTGAGGGGGATGTCGGTCAGCCCCAGCATTTT	CASSLSEGDVGQPQHF
.	TRBV19	TRBJ2-3	TRBD2	TGTGCCAGTAGTATATCTGGAACTAGCGGGGGGGCCTCAGATACGCAGTATTTT	CASSISGTSGGASDTQYF
.	TRBV5-1	TRBJ2-7	.	TGCGCCAGCAGCCCCACAGGGCCCTACGAGCAGTACTTC	CASSPTGPYEQYF
.	TRBV28	TRBJ1-4	.	TGTGCCAGCAGTTTAAATGAAAAACTGTTTTTT	CASSLNEKLFF
.	TRBV5-1	TRBJ1-1	TRBD1	TGCGCCAGCAGCTTGGGACAGGGGAGAGGGACTGAAGCTTTCTTT	CASSLGQGRGTEAFF
.	TRBV9	TRBJ1-1	TRBD1	TGTGCCAGCAGCCTAACGACAGGGGGGCTCGGGGAAGCTTTCTTT	CASSLTTGGLGEAFF
.	TRBV28	TRBJ1-2	.	TGTGCCAGCAGTTTACCACCCTATGGCTACACCTTC	CASSLPPYGYTF
.	TRBV7-6	TRBJ1-1	TRBD1	TGTGCCAGCAGCGCATGGGACAGCCTCGTTGAAGCTTTCTTT	CASSAWDSLVEAFF
.	TRBV27	TRBJ2-7	.	TGTGCCAGCAGTTTATCGCCGGGGTACGTAGCCTACGAGCAGTACTTC	CASSLSPGYVAYEQYF
.	TRBV7-2	TRBJ2-7	.	TGTGCCAGCAGCTCCAGATCTCGTGGGTACGAGCAGTACTTC	CASSSRSRGYEQYF
.	TRBV10-1	TRBJ2-1	.	TGCGCCAGCAGTGGGGGGACGAGCTCCTACAATGAGCAGTTCTTC	CASSGGTSSYNEQFF
.	TRBV6-5	TRBJ1-1	.	TGTGCCAGCAGCCCCCATCGGGACACTGAAGCTTTCTTT	CASSPHRDTEAFF
.	TRBV4-1	TRBJ2-1	.	TGCGCCAGCAGCCAGGAGGCAGTACGCAATGAGCAGTTCTTC	CASSQEAVRNEQFF
.	TRBV6-5	TRBJ1-5	.	TGTGCCAGCAGTTTAGAGAGCGGAAGCAATCAGCCCCAGCATTTT	CASSLESGSNQPQHF
.	TRBV6-5	TRBJ1-1	.	TGTGCCAGCAGCGAGGGGCCCACAGCTTTCTTT	CASSEGPTAFF
.	TRBV5-1	TRBJ1-1	TRBD1	TGCGCCAGCAGCTTGGCAGCAGGGGGCGAGACTGAAGCTTTCTTT	CASSLAAGGETEAFF
.	TRBV7-9	TRBJ2-1	TRBD2	TGTGCCAGCAGCGAGCGGGACCTATTAAATGAGCAGTTCTTC	CASSERDLLNEQFF
.	TRBV11-2	TRBJ1-1	.	TGTGCCAGCAGCTTCTTGGGGGCCGGCACTGAAGCTTTCTTT	CASSFLGAGTEAFF
.	TRBV3-1/TRBV3-2	TRBJ1-2	.	TGTGCCAGCAGCCCCCTTTTGAAGGGGTTAAACTATGGCTACACCTTC	CASSPLLKGLNYGYTF
.	TRBV5-4	TRBJ2-4	.	TGTGCCAGCAGCGAAACCGGGGTAGCCAAAAACATTCAGTACTTC	CASSETGVAKNIQYF